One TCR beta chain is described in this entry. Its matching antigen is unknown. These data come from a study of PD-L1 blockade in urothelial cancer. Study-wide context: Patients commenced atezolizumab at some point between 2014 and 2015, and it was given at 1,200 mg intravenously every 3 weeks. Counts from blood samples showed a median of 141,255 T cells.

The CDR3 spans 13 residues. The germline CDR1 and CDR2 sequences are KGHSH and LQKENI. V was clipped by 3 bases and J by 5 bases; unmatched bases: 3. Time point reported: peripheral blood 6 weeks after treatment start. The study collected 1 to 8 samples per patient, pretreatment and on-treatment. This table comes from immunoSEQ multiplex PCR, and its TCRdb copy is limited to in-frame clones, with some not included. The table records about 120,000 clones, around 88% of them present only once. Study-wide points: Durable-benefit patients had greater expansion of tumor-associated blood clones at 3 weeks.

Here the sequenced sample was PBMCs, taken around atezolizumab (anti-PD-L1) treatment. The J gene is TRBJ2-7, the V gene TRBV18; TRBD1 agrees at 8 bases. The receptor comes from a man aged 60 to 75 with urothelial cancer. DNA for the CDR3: TGTGCCAGCTCACCCAGGGACAGGAACGAGCAGTACTTC. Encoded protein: CASSPRDRNEQYF. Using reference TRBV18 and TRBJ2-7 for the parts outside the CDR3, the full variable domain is NAGVMQNPRHLVRRRGQEARLRCSPMKGHSHVYWYRQLPEEGLKFMVYLQKENIIDESGMPKERFSAEFPKEGPSILRIQQVVRGDSAAYFCASSPRDRNEQYFGPGTRLTVT.